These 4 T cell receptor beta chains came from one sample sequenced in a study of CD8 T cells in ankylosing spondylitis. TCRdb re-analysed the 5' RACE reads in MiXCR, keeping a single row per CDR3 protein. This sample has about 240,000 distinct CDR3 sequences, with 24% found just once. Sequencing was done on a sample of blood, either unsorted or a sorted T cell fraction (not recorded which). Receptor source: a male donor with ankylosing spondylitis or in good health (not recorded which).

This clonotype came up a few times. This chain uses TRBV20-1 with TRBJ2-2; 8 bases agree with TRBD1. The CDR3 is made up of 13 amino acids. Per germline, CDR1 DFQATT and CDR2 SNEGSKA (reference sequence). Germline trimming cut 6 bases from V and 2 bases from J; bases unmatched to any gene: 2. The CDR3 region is CSAGQGNTGELFF. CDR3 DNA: TGCAGTGCAGGACAGGGTAACACCGGGGAGCTGTTTTTT.

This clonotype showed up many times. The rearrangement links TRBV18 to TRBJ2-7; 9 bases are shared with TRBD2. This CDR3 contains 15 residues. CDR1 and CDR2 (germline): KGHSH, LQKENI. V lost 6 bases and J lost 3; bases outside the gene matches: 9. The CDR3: CASSTTGTSNYEQYF. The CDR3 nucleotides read TGTGCCAGCTCCACCACGGGGACTAGCAACTACGAGCAGTACTTC.

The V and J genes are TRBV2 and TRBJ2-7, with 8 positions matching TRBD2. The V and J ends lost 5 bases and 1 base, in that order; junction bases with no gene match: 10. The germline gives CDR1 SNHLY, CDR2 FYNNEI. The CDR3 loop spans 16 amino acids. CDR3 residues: CASSPLAGIQSYEQYF. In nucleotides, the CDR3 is TGTGCCAGCAGTCCATTAGCGGGAATCCAATCCTACGAGCAGTACTTC.

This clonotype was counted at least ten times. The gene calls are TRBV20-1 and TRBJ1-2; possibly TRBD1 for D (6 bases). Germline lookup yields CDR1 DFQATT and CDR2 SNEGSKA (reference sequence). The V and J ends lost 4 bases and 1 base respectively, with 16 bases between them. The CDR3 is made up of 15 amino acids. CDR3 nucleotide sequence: TGCAGTGCTAAATCGGACAGACCACTTAACTATGGCTACACCTTC. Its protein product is CSAKSDRPLNYGYTF.